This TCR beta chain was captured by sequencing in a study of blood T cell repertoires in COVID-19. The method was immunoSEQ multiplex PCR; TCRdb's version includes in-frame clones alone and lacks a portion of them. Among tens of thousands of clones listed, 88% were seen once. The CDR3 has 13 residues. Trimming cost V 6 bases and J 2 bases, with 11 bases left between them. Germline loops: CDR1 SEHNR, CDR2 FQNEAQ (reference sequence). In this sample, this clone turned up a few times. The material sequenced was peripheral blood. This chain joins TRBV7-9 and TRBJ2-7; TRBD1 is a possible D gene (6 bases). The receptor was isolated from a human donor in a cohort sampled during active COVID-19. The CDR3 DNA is TGTGCCAGCAGACAGGGTCAGGCCTACGAGCAGTACTTC. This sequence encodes CASRQGQAYEQYF.